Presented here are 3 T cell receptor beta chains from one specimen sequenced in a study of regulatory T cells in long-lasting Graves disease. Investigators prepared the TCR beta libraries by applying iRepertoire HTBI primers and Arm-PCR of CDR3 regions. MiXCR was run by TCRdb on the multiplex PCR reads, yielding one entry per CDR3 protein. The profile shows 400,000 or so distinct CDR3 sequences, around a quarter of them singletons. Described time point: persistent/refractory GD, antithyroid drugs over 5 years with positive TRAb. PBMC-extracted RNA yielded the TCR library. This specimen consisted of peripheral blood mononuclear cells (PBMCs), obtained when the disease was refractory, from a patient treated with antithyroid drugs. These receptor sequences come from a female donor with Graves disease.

The CDR3 region has the DNA TGTGCCAGTAGACCTGGGGGACTAGCGGGAGCCGGGGAGCTGTTTTTT. This translates into CASRPGGLAGAGELFF. V and J are TRBV19 and TRBJ2-2; 14 positions match TRBD2. The CDR3 is 16 residues long. Trimming took 6 bases from V and 6 from J; bases not matched to a gene: 6. Germline lookup yields CDR1 LNHDA and CDR2 SQIVND (reference sequence).

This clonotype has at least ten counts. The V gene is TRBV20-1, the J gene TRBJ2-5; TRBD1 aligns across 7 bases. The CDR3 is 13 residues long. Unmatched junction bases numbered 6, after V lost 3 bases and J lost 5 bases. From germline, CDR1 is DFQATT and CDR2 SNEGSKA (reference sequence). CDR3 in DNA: TGCAGTGCTAGGAGGGACAGCTCGGAGACCCAGTACTTC. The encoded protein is CSARRDSSETQYF.

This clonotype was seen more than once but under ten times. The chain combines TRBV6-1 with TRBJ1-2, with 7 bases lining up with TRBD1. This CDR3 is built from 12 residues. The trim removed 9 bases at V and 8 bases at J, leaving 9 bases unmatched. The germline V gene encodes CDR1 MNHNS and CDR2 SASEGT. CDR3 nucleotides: TGTGCCAGTAATACAGGGGTCGAGGGCTACACCTTC. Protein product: CASNTGVEGYTF.